The rows below give T cell receptor beta chains drawn from one sample of a study of cytomegalovirus exposure and HLA in healthy donors. Libraries were prepared by immunoSEQ multiplex PCR; TCRdb keeps only in-frame clonotypes and omits some of them. The sample consists of roughly 150,000 clones, approximately 79% of them appearing once. Sequenced sample: PBMCs. Every receptor here comes from a woman aged 45 to 65 in good health and CMV-seropositive. The CDR3 runs from the conserved cysteine through the conserved F or W. Fields, in order: V gene, clone size, CDR3 protein. Size is omitted from some rows. Given values are once, few, many or a class for expanded clones.

>TRBV27|NA
CASSFGGNQPQHF
>TRBV5-1|NA
CASSLGRFNYSGNTIYF
>TRBV19|NA
CASSTPTYNEQFF
>TRBV19|NA
CASSIDGRSSGANVLTF
>TRBV5-1|few
CASSRDSLRETEAFF
>TRBV4-1|few
CASSPNHRVTEAFF
>TRBV11-2|NA
CASSSPDRGMTPLHF
>TRBV6-1|NA
CASRSTSGGLIFF
>TRBV4-3|NA
CASSQDVGTSAVEYF
>TRBV19|NA
CASSIASASSYEQYF
>TRBV6-6|NA
CASSTGAPRELFF
>TRBV19|NA
CASRGQNSNQPQHF
>TRBV5-6|NA
CASSPNGGLGTGELFF
>TRBV9|NA
CASSGDSERNEQFF
>TRBV4-3|NA
CASSQASGGINNEQFF
>TRBV9|NA
CASSGNQGPDYGYTF
>TRBV4-3|NA
CASSRTGTGLEKLFF
>TRBV9|NA
CASSPSAGYEQYF
>TRBV14|NA
CASSQSGRGYTF
>TRBV4-2|NA
CASSHATGRDGYNEQFF
>TRBV7-2|NA
CASSLEGGRGYEQYF
>TRBV11-2|NA
CASSPPTGETQYF
>TRBV9|few
CASSAGGGVTSEQFF
>TRBV10-3|NA
CAISEQKAGELFF
>TRBV5-4|NA
CASSPGLAGLYNEQFF
>TRBV7-9|NA
CASSLPGGNYGYTF
>TRBV10-3|NA
CAISEGTATGATNEKLFF
>TRBV5-6|NA
CASSPDTNYGYTF
>TRBV9|NA
CASSGRDETQYF
>TRBV4-2|NA
CASSQPDRKKGDTQYF
>TRBV19|NA
CASTSTPGGNTEAFF
>TRBV13|NA
CASSKSGDTDTQYF
>TRBV19|NA
CASSINPLVGTGGAGWYQETQYF
>TRBV6-6|NA
CASQQTQGKSQPQHF
>TRBV6-5|NA
CASSPTGGIENTIYF
>TRBV2|NA
CASSSADTNTGELFF